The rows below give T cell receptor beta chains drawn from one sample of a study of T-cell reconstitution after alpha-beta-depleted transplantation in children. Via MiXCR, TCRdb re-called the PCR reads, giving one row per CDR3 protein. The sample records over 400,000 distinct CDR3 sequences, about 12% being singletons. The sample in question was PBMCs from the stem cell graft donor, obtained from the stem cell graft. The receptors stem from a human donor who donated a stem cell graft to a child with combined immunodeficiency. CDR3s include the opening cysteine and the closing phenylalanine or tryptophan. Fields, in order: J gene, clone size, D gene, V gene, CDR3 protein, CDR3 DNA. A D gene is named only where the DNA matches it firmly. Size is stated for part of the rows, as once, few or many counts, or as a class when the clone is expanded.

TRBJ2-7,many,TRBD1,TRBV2,CASSFDRGFYEQYF,TGTGCCAGCAGTTTCGACAGGGGGTTCTACGAGCAGTACTTC
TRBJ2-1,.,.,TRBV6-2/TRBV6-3,CASRGVPRSSYNEQFF,TGTGCCAGCAGAGGGGTCCCTAGGAGCTCCTACAATGAGCAGTTCTTC
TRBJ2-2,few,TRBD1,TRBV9,CASSTGGTNTGELFF,TGTGCCAGCAGCACAGGGGGAACGAACACCGGGGAGCTGTTTTTT
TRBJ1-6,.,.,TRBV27,CASSMKGSSYNSPLHF,TGTGCCAGCAGTATGAAGGGGAGCTCCTATAATTCACCCCTCCACTTT
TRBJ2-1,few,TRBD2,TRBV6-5,CASSYFGTRGEQFF,TGTGCCAGCAGTTACTTTGGGACTAGGGGTGAGCAGTTCTTC
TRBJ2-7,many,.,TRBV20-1,CSAPDSYEQYF,TGCAGTGCCCCAGACAGCTACGAGCAGTACTTC
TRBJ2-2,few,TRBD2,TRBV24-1,CATRGLAGNTGELFF,TGTGCCACCAGGGGACTAGCGGGAAACACCGGGGAGCTGTTTTTT
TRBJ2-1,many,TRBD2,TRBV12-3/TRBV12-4,CASSRYLAGVDNEQFF,TGTGCCAGCAGTCGTTACCTCGCGGGAGTGGACAATGAGCAGTTCTTC
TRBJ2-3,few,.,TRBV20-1,CSAKEGQGSDTQYF,TGCAGTGCCAAAGAGGGGCAGGGGAGCGACACGCAGTATTTT
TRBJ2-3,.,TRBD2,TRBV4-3,CASSPGTSGFPDTQYF,TGCGCCAGCAGCCCCGGGACTAGCGGTTTTCCAGATACGCAGTATTTT
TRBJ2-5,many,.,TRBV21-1,CASSKQDSGGDQETQYF,TGTGCCAGCAGCAAACAGGATAGCGGGGGGGACCAAGAGACCCAGTACTTC
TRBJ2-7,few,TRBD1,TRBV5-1,CASSLPTGLHEQYF,TGCGCCAGCAGCCTACCGACAGGGCTTCACGAGCAGTACTTC
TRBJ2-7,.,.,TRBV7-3,CASSLSRDRTLQGEQYF,TGTGCCAGCAGCTTATCCCGGGACCGGACGCTCCAAGGGGAGCAGTACTTC
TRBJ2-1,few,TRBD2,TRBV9,CASSGTSGRASYNEQFF,TGTGCCAGCAGCGGGACTAGCGGGAGGGCTTCCTACAATGAGCAGTTCTTC
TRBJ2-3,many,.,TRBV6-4,CASSESSGAQGTQYF,TGTGCCAGCAGTGAATCCAGCGGGGCACAGGGTACGCAGTATTTT
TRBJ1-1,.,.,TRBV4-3,CASSQGLEGDTEAFF,TGCGCCAGCAGCCAAGGGCTGGAGGGCGACACTGAAGCTTTCTTT
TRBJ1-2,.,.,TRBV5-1,CASSPGTVKPYGYTF,TGCGCCAGCAGCCCGGGGACCGTTAAACCCTATGGCTACACCTTC
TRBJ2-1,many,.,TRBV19,CASSIAGEQFF,TGTGCCAGTAGTATAGCTGGGGAGCAGTTCTTC
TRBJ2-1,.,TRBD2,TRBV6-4,CASDNGGLADNEQFF,TGTGCCAGCGACAACGGGGGACTAGCGGACAATGAGCAGTTCTTC
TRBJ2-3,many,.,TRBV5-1,CASSSAGYSGTSTDTQYF,TGCGCCAGCAGCTCGGCCGGCTATAGCGGAACTAGCACAGATACGCAGTATTTT
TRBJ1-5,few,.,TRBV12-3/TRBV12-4,CASSRGLGLWPQHF,TGTGCCAGCAGTAGGGGTCTGGGCCTGTGGCCCCAGCATTTT
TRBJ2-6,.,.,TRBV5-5,CASSLSGGLGANVLTF,TGTGCCAGCAGCTTGTCAGGGGGACTTGGGGCCAACGTCCTGACTTTC
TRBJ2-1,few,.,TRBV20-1,CSARERYGSGRNEQFF,TGCAGTGCTAGAGAACGATACGGGAGCGGTCGCAATGAGCAGTTCTTC
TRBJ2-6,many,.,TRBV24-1,CATSGFGSGANVLTF,TGTGCCACCAGTGGGTTTGGCTCTGGGGCCAACGTCCTGACTTTC